This record looks at one TCR beta chain sequence and its context. The V gene's germline CDR1 is KGHSH and CDR2 LQKENI. This CDR3 has 15 residues. Trimming at V came to 4 bases and at J to 7 bases, leaving 10 bases not matched to a gene. Libraries were prepared by immunoSEQ multiplex PCR; TCRdb keeps only in-frame clonotypes and omits some of them. The data show 350,000 or so clones, more than 70% seen once. This entry comes from a study of blood T cell repertoires in COVID-19. At the level of the study: The United States, Italy and Spain provided the acute and convalescent COVID-19 samples. PBMCs, B-cell-depleted T cells, or T cells provided the cDNA or gDNA that made up the material.

Study members were between about 18 and 100 years old and lived in some 26 US regions. The chain has TRBV18 and TRBJ1-5, with 7 nucleotides matching TRBD1. This clonotype was obtained from a woman in her twenties or thirties who had been exposed to COVID-19. The sequencing input was PBMCs or T cells enriched from blood (not recorded which). CDR3: CASSLGTVAGQPQHF. The CDR3 bases are TGTGCCAGCTCACTCGGGACAGTGGCGGGACAGCCCCAGCATTTT.